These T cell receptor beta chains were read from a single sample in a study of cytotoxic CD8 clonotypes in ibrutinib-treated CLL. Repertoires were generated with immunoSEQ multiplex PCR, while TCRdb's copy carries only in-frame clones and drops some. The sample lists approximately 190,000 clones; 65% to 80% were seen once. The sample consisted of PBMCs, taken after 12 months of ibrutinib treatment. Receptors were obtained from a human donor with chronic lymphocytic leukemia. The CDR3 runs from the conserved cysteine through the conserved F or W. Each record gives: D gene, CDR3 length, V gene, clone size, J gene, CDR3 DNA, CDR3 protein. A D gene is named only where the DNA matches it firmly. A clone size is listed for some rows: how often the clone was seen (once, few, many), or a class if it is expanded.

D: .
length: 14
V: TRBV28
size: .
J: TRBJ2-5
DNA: TGTGCCAGCAGTTTTACAGGGGGGGCAGAGACCCAGTACTTC
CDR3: CASSFTGGAETQYF

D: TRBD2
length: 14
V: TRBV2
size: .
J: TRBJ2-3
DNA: TGTGCCAGCAGGAGAGCGGGGGGCACAGATACGCAGTATTTT
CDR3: CASRRAGGTDTQYF

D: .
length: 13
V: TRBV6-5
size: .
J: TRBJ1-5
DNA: TGTGCCAGCAGTTACTCGACCGGGACCCCCCAGCATTTT
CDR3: CASSYSTGTPQHF

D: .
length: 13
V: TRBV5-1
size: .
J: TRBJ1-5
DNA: TGCGCCAGCAGTCACGGGTCCAATCAGCCCCAGCATTTT
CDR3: CASSHGSNQPQHF

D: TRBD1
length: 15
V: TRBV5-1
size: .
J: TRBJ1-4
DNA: TGCGCCAGCAGCTCACGGACAGGGATTAATGAAAAACTGTTTTTT
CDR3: CASSSRTGINEKLFF

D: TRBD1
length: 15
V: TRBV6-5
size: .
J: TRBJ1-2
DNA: TGTGCCAGCAGTTATACAGGGGGTGCGGGCTATGGCTACACCTTC
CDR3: CASSYTGGAGYGYTF

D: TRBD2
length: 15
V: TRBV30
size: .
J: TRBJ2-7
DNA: TGTGCCTGGAGCCCATGGCTAGCGGGAGACAACGAGCAGTACTTC
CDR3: CAWSPWLAGDNEQYF

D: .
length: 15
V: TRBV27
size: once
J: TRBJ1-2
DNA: TGTGCCAGCAGTTCCGCGGCCGCCCCTAACTATGGCTACACCTTC
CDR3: CASSSAAAPNYGYTF

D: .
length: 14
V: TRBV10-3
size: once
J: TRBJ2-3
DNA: TGTGCCATCAGTGGGGGGTGGGAGACTGATACGCAGTATTTT
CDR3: CAISGGWETDTQYF

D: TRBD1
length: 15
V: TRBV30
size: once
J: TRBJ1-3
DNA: TGTGCCTGGAGTTGGACAGGGGGCTCTGGAAACACCATATATTTT
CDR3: CAWSWTGGSGNTIYF

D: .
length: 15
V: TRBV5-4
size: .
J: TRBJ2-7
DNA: TGTGCCAGCAGCTTGAAGGGTGGGGGCCCCTACGAGCAGTACTTC
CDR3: CASSLKGGGPYEQYF

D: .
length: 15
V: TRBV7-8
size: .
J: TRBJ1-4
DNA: TGTGCCAGCAGCCGGTTCTACTCAACTAATGAAAAACTGTTTTTT
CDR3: CASSRFYSTNEKLFF

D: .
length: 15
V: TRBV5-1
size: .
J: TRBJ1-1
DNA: TGCGCCAGCAGCTCGACGACCGCTACAAACACTGAAGCTTTCTTT
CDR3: CASSSTTATNTEAFF

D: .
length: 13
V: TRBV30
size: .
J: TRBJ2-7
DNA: TGTGCCTGGAGAGCCACCAGAAGGGGCGAGCAGTACTTC
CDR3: CAWRATRRGEQYF

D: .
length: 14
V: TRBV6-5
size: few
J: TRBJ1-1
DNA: TGTGCCAGCAGATTCGACACCCGACGGACTGAAGCTTTCTTT
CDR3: CASRFDTRRTEAFF

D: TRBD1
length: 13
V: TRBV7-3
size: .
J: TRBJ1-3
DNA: TGTGCCAGCAGCTCCGACAGGGGAGACACCATATATTTT
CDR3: CASSSDRGDTIYF

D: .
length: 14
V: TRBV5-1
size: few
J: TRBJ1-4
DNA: TGCGCCAGCAAGGGACATTCAACTAATGAAAAACTGTTTTTT
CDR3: CASKGHSTNEKLFF

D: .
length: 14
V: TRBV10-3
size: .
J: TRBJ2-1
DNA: TGTGCCATCAGTATAGGGGGGCGCTACAATGAGCAGTTCTTC
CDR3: CAISIGGRYNEQFF